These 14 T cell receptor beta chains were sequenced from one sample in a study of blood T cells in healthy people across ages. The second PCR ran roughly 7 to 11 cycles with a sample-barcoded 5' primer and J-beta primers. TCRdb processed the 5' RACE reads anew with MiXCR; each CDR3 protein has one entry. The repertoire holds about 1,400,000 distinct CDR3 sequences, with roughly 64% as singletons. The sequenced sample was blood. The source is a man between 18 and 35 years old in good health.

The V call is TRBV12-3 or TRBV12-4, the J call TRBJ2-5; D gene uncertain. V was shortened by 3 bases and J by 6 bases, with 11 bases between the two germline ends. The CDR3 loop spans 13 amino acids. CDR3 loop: CASSFGLQKTQYF. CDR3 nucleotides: TGTGCCAGCAGTTTTGGGCTTCAGAAGACCCAGTACTTC.

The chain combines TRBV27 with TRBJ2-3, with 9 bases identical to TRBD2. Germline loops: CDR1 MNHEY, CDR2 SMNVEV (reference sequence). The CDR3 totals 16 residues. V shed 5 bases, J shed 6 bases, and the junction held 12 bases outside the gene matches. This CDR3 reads CASSPGLAGAPDTQYF. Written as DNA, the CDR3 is TGTGCCAGCAGTCCAGGGTTAGCGGGGGCCCCGGATACGCAGTATTTT.

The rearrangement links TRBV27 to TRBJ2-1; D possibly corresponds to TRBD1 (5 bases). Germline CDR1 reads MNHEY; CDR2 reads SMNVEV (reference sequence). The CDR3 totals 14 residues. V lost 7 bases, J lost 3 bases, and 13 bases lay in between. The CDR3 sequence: CASTLGHGYNEQFF. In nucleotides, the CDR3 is TGTGCCAGCACCCTTGGACATGGCTACAATGAGCAGTTCTTC.

This CDR3 is CASRASSREQYF. The CDR3 nucleotides are TGTGCCAGCAGAGCTAGTTCCCGCGAGCAGTATTTT. The J gene is TRBJ2-3, the V gene TRBV12-3 or TRBV12-4, with unresolved D. Trimming took off 6 bases at V and 11 bases at J, with 15 bases between the two ends. The CDR3 sequence is 12 residues long.

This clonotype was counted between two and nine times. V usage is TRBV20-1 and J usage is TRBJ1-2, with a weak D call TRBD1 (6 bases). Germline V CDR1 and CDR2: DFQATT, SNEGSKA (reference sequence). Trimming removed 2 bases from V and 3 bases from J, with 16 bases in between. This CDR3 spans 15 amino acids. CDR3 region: CSARPQGGGDYGYTF. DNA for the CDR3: TGCAGTGCTAGACCTCAGGGAGGGGGGGACTATGGCTACACCTTC.

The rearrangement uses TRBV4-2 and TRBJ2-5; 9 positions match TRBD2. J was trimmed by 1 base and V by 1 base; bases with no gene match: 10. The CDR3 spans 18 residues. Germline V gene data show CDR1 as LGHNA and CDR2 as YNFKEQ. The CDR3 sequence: CASSQGGTSSSPQETQYF. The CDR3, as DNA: TGTGCCAGCAGCCAAGGAGGGACTAGCTCGTCACCCCAAGAGACCCAGTACTTC.

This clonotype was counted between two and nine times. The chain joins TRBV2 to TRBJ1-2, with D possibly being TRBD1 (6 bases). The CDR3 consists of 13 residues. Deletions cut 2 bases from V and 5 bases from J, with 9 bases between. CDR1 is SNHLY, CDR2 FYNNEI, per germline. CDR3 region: CASSETGMYGYTF. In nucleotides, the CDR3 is TGTGCCAGCAGTGAAACAGGGATGTATGGCTACACCTTC.

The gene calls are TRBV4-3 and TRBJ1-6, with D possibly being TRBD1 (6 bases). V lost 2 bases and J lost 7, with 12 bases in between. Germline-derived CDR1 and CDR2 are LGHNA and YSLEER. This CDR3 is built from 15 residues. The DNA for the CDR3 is TGCGCCAGCAGCCAAACCGGGACATCGAATTCACCCCTCCACTTT. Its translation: CASSQTGTSNSPLHF.

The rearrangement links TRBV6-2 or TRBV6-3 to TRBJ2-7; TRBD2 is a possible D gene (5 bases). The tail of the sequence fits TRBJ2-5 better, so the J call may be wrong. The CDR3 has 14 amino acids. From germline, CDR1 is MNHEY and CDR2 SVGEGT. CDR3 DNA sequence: TGTGCCAGCAGCAACACCTACGGAGGAGAGACCCAGTACTTC. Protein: CASSNTYGGETQYF.

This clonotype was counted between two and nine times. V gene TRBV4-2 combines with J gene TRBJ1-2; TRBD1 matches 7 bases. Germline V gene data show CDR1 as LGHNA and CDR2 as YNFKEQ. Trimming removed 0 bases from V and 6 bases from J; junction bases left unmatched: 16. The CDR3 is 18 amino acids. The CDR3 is CASSQDQVSAGGLNGYTF. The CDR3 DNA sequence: TGTGCCAGCAGCCAAGATCAGGTTTCGGCAGGGGGTTTGAATGGCTACACCTTC.

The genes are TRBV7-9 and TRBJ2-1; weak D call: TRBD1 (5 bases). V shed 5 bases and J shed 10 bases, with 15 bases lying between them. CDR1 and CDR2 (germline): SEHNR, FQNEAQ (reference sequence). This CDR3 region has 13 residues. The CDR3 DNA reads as TGTGCCAGCAGCCCCACCGACAGACCAGAGCAGTTCTTC. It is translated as CASSPTDRPEQFF.

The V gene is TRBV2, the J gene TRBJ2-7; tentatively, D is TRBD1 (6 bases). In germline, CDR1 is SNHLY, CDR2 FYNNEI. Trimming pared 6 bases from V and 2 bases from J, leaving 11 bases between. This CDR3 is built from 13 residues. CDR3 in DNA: TGTGCCAGCAGGGTACAGGGAGCCTACGAGCAGTACTTC. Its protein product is CASRVQGAYEQYF.

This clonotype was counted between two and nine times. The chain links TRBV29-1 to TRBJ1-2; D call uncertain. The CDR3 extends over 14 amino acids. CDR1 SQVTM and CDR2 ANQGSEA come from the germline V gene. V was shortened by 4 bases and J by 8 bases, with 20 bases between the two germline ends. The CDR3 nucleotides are TGCAGCGTTGTAAGGGAGGGCCATATTGGAGGCTACACCTTC. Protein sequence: CSVVREGHIGGYTF.

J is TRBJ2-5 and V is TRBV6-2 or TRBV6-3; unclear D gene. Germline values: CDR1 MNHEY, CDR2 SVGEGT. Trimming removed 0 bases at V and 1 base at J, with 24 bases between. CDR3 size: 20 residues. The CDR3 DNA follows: TGTGCCAGCAGTTACTCGATTAGTTCGGTTAAGGGTGACCTCCAAGAGACCCAGTACTTC. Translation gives CASSYSISSVKGDLQETQYF.